Following are 6 T cell receptor beta chains from one sample sequenced in a study of blood T cell repertoires in COVID-19. Libraries were prepared by immunoSEQ multiplex PCR; TCRdb keeps only in-frame clonotypes and omits some of them. The sample has roughly 53,000 clones; almost 85% are singletons. Sequenced: peripheral blood. These receptors were obtained from a human donor in a cohort sampled during active COVID-19.

The V and J genes are TRBV19 and TRBJ2-2; TRBD2 matches at 8 bases. This CDR3 is 15 amino acids long. With V trimmed by 10 bases and J by 5 bases, 12 bases remained unmatched. CDR1 and CDR2 (germline): LNHDA, SQIVND (reference sequence). DNA for the CDR3: TGTGCCACCACACTAAGCGGGGGCATTACCGGGGAGCTGTTTTTT. Its protein is CATTLSGGITGELFF.

This clone appeared a single time. The chain links TRBV5-1 to TRBJ2-3; D call uncertain. The germline V gene has CDR1 SGHRS and CDR2 YFSETQ. The CDR3 spans 12 residues. The V end lost 2 bases, the J end lost 5 bases, and 6 bases lay between the germline ends. CDR3 amino acids: CASSFLRDTQYF. The DNA of the CDR3 is TGCGCCAGCAGCTTCCTGAGAGATACGCAGTATTTT.

The rearrangement uses TRBV7-2 and TRBJ1-6; D possibly corresponds to TRBD1 (6 bases). The CDR3 contains 17 residues. V was cut by 6 bases and J by 10 bases, with 25 bases left in between. The germline CDR1 and CDR2 sequences are SGHTA and FQGNSA. The CDR3 bases are TGTGCCAGCAGATCCTTGGCGGGGGCCTCCGAAAGGTCACCCCTCCACTTT. Translating it yields CASRSLAGASERSPLHF. The full variable domain, with the rest looked up from reference TRBV7-2 and TRBJ1-6, is GAGVSQSPSNKVTEKGKDVELRCDPISGHTALYWYRQSLGQGLEFLIYFQGNSAPDKSGLPSDRFSAERTGGSVSTLTIQRTQQEDSAVYLCASRSLAGASERSPLHFGNGTRLTVT.

The chain uses TRBV10-3 and TRBJ2-7, with 7 bases matching TRBD2. This CDR3 contains 14 residues. Germline values: CDR1 ENHRY, CDR2 SYGVKD. J gave up 2 bases and V 4 bases, and 5 bases lay outside the gene matches. This CDR3 is CAISVGGSAYEQYF. The CDR3 coding sequence is TGTGCCATCAGTGTGGGCGGGAGTGCCTACGAGCAGTACTTC.

This clone was observed a handful of times. This sequence joins TRBV4-3 and TRBJ2-7; D perhaps matches TRBD2 (6 bases). Germline V gene sequence: CDR1 LGHNA, CDR2 YSLEER. The CDR3 loop spans 15 amino acids. Trimming pared 1 base from V and 5 bases from J, leaving 15 bases between. The CDR3 region is CASSQVAGRDNEQYF. The DNA for the CDR3 is TGCGCCAGCAGCCAAGTTGCGGGAAGAGACAACGAGCAGTACTTC.

The rearrangement links TRBV5-1 to TRBJ2-3; 7 positions agree with TRBD1. Germline V CDR1 and CDR2: SGHRS, YFSETQ. V was pared by 4 bases and J by 0 bases, with 8 bases of the junction left unmatched. The CDR3 sequence is 16 residues long. DNA for the CDR3: TGCGCCAGCAGCCCCTTTCCGGGACAGAGCACAGATACGCAGTATTTT. Translation gives CASSPFPGQSTDTQYF.